This entry concerns a single TCR beta chain. What it recognizes is unknown. The sample originates from a study of CD8 T cells in Susac syndrome. The patients who served as multiple sclerosis controls were treatment-naive and had stable or active relapsing-remitting disease that fulfilled the revised McDonald criteria. The CDR3 spans 13 residues. Germline-derived CDR1 and CDR2 are SNHLY and FYNNEI. The J segment lost 1 base and the V segment lost 8 bases, leaving 4 bases of the junction unmatched. RNA totalling roughly 0.45 to 1 ug underwent reverse transcription with random hexamers. Multiplex PCR with immunoSEQ amplified the TCR beta CDR3 across 54 Vbeta and 13 Jbeta. TCRdb fed the immunoSEQ multiplex PCR reads into MiXCR, producing one record per CDR3 protein. The table records some 140,000 distinct CDR3 sequences, around nine tenths of them present only once. Study-wide results and caveats: The study conceded that its TCR sequencing and HLA analysis involved relatively few individuals.

This TCR was sampled from a human donor with multiple sclerosis. The chain joins TRBV2 to TRBJ2-7, with 8 positions matching TRBD2. Sequences were obtained from CD8+ T cells from PBMCs. The CDR3 coding sequence is TGTGCCAGCCAGCGGGAGTGGTCCTACGAGCAGTACTTC. As protein: CASQREWSYEQYF.